The 3 T cell receptor beta chains given below trace back to one sample, sequenced in a study of blood T cell repertoires in COVID-19. The method was immunoSEQ multiplex PCR; TCRdb's version includes in-frame clones alone and lacks a portion of them. Among 90,000 to 150,000 clones, around 86% were seen once, and the ten largest hold roughly 10%. The sequenced sample consisted of peripheral blood. All receptors derive from a man older than 75 with acute or convalescent COVID-19.

The chain joins TRBV9 to TRBJ2-1; TRBD1 is a possible D gene (6 bases). V was shortened by 4 bases and J by 7 bases, with 9 bases between the two germline ends. The CDR3 spans 12 residues. CDR1 is SGDLS, CDR2 YYNGEE, per germline. The CDR3 region is CASSLQGNEQFF. CDR3 coding DNA: TGTGCCAGCAGCCTCCAGGGGAATGAGCAGTTCTTC.

This chain connects TRBV5-6 to TRBJ1-3; D possibly corresponds to TRBD1 (6 bases). The germline CDR1 and CDR2 sequences are SGHDT and YYEEEE. Trimming stripped 4 bases from V and 0 bases from J, with 11 bases between. CDR3 size: 15 residues. In DNA form, the CDR3 reads TGTGCCAGCAGCCGTACAGGGCTCTCTGGAAACACCATATATTTT. Its translation is CASSRTGLSGNTIYF.

The chain uses TRBV28 and TRBJ2-7, with a weak D call TRBD2 (5 bases). V was pared by 5 bases and J by 0 bases, with 11 bases between. CDR3 length: 14 residues. Germline CDR1 MDHEN, CDR2 SYDVKM. CDR3 protein: CASSTPGNSYEQYF. The CDR3 bases are TGTGCCAGCAGTACCCCCGGGAACTCCTACGAGCAGTACTTC. Full variable domain (remainder filled in from reference TRBV28 and TRBJ2-7): DVKVTQSSRYLVKRTGEKVFLECVQDMDHENMFWYRQDPGLGLRLIYFSYDVKMKEKGDIPEGYSVSREKKERFSLILESASTNQTSMYLCASSTPGNSYEQYFGPGTRLTVT.